This entry lists 29 T cell receptor beta chains sequenced from one sample in a study of T cells in Graves' hyperthyroidism and ophthalmopathy. The source material, RNA transcripts, was used to amplify TCR beta CDR3 regions. First-round RT-PCR targeting the TCR CDR3 was performed with the HTBI primer set. MiXCR, applied by TCRdb to the multiplex PCR reads, yields one record per CDR3 protein. The sample lists about 360,000 distinct CDR3 sequences; 15% to 17% were seen once. The sequenced sample was blood. These receptors all come from a woman aged 18-29 years with Graves' hyperthyroidism that later progressed to Graves' ophthalmopathy.

This clonotype was observed at least ten times. The rearrangement links TRBV20-1 to TRBJ2-3; weak D call: TRBD2 (6 bases). CDR1 is DFQATT, CDR2 SNEGSKA, per germline (reference sequence). The V gene lost 7 bases and the J gene lost 0 bases, with 17 bases spanning the gap. The CDR3 is made up of 15 amino acids. As DNA, the CDR3 is TGCAGTGGGGCTCGGAGGGCTCCTAGCACAGATACGCAGTATTTT. Its protein is CSGARRAPSTDTQYF.

Concerning this clonotype itself: A much larger clonotype is one base distant, so this may be a read error. The chain combines TRBV20-1 with TRBJ1-2; unclear D gene. The V gene's germline CDR1 is DFQATT and CDR2 SNEGSKA (reference sequence). Trimming took 5 bases from V and 8 from J, leaving 15 bases between them. The CDR3 spans 12 residues. This CDR3 is CSAGPKPHGYTF. Written as DNA, the CDR3 is TGCAGTGCTGGGCCAAAGCCTCACGGCTACACCTTC.

This clonotype has ten or more counts. The chain is built from TRBV6-1 and TRBJ2-1; the match to TRBD2 covers 12 bases. Germline lookup yields CDR1 MNHNS and CDR2 SASEGT. This CDR3 is built from 19 residues. Germline trimming cut 2 bases from V and 8 bases from J; bases unmatched to any gene: 16. The CDR3, as DNA: TGTGCCAGCAGTGAACGTGTGAGAGGACTAGCGGGGAGGTGGGATGAGCAGTTCTTC. This gives the protein CASSERVRGLAGRWDEQFF.

This clonotype has a count of ten or more. This chain joins TRBV2 and TRBJ2-1; TRBD1 matches 7 bases. The junction had 4 bases not matched to a gene; V was cut back by 5 bases and J by 0 bases. The CDR3 is 15 amino acids. Germline-derived CDR1 and CDR2 are SNHLY and FYNNEI. The chain's CDR3 is CASSNYRGSYNEQFF. The CDR3 nucleotides read TGTGCCAGCAGTAACTACAGGGGCTCCTACAATGAGCAGTTCTTC.

This clonotype was seen ten or more times. V usage is TRBV2 and J usage is TRBJ1-6; 9 bases fit TRBD1. Per germline, CDR1 SNHLY and CDR2 FYNNEI. This CDR3 has 15 residues. The V and J ends lost 6 bases and 5 bases, in that order; junction bases with no gene match: 5. The CDR3 DNA is TGTGCCAGCAGGGGGACAGGGTCAAATAATTCACCCCTCCACTTT. Translating it yields CASRGTGSNNSPLHF.

This chain joins TRBV15 and TRBJ2-1; D might be TRBD1 or TRBD2, each matching 6 bases. The CDR3 is made up of 14 amino acids. Trimming shortened V by 0 bases and J by 12 bases, and 15 bases separated the two germline ends. Germline assignment: CDR1 LNHNV and CDR2 YYDKDF (reference sequence). CDR3 in DNA: TGTGCCACCAGCAGAGATTTTAGGGGGGAGAGGCAGTTCTTC. Protein: CATSRDFRGERQFF.

The chain carries TRBV12-3 or TRBV12-4 and TRBJ2-7; weak D call: TRBD1 (5 bases). The CDR3 consists of 12 residues. Trimming cost V 5 bases and J 5 bases, with 10 bases left between them. The CDR3 DNA reads as TGTGCCAGCAGTCCGCAGGGCCACGAGCAGTACTTC. It translates to CASSPQGHEQYF.

The table lists this clonotype with many counts. This rearrangement joins TRBV6-4 to TRBJ2-3; 12 bases align to TRBD2. This CDR3 is 15 amino acids long. V lost 4 bases to trimming and J lost 6 bases; unmatched junction nucleotides: 5. Germline-derived CDR1 and CDR2 are MRHNA and SNTAGT. CDR3 sequence: CASSGTSGNADTQYF. In DNA form, the CDR3 reads TGTGCCAGCAGTGGGACTAGCGGGAATGCTGATACGCAGTATTTT.

This chain joins TRBV6-1 and TRBJ2-5; TRBD2 agrees at 7 bases. The CDR3 sequence is 14 residues long. Germline CDR1 reads MNHNS; CDR2 reads SASEGT. V was pared by 5 bases and J by 1 base, with 4 bases of the junction left unmatched. The CDR3 reads CASSRREAQETQYF. For the CDR3, the DNA is TGTGCCAGCAGTCGTCGGGAGGCCCAAGAGACCCAGTACTTC.

Many counts were recorded for this clonotype. The chain carries TRBV3-1 and TRBJ2-7, with D hard to call. The CDR3 consists of 13 residues. V was cut by 4 bases and J by 9 bases, with 16 bases left in between. CDR1 and CDR2 (germline): LGHDT, YNNKEL (reference sequence). The CDR3 loop is CASSPANDIRQYF. The DNA for the CDR3 is TGTGCCAGCAGCCCAGCTAATGACATCAGGCAGTACTTC.

About this clonotype itself: This sequence may be a read error, since a much larger clone differs from it by one base. The rearrangement links TRBV7-2 to TRBJ1-2; tentative D call: TRBD1 (5 bases). CDR1 and CDR2 from the germline V gene are SGHTA and FQGNSA. The CDR3 is 16 amino acids. This CDR3 reads CASSLLGGGTNYVYTF. The CDR3 nucleotides read TGTGCCAGCAGTTTACTGGGGGGGGGGACTAACTATGTCTACACCTTC.

This rearrangement joins TRBV5-4 to TRBJ2-7; TRBD1 agrees at 7 bases. The CDR3 totals 13 residues. Germline V gene sequence: CDR1 SGHNT, CDR2 YYREEE (reference sequence). The V and J ends lost 5 bases and 3 bases, in that order; junction bases with no gene match: 5. The CDR3 nucleotides read TGTGCCAGCAGACTACAGGGGAACTACGAGCAGTACTTC. It codes for CASRLQGNYEQYF.

This clonotype was seen ten or more times. This chain links TRBV18 with TRBJ1-3, with a tentative D call TRBD1 (6 bases). This CDR3 has 15 residues. V lost 5 bases and J lost 1, with 12 bases in between. The germline V gene encodes CDR1 KGHSH and CDR2 LQKENI. CDR3 in amino acids: CASSAGGTSGNTIYF. The CDR3 region has the DNA TGTGCCAGCTCAGCCGGGGGCACATCTGGAAACACCATATATTTT.

The J gene is TRBJ2-7, the V gene TRBV6-5, with D unresolved. The CDR3 extends over 15 amino acids. Between the trimmed V and J ends, which lost 0 bases and 1 base, there was a span of 10 bases. Germline CDR1 reads MNHEY; CDR2 reads SVGAGI. The CDR3 nucleotides are TGTGCCAGCAGTTACTCGGGTGGCGGATCCTACGAGCAGTACTTC. Protein product: CASSYSGGGSYEQYF.

This clonotype showed up just a few times. J is TRBJ2-7 and V is TRBV15, with 7 nucleotides matching TRBD1. This CDR3 is 16 amino acids long. Germline assignment: CDR1 LNHNV and CDR2 YYDKDF (reference sequence). The trim removed 1 base at V and 0 bases at J, leaving 6 bases unmatched. The CDR3 region has the DNA TGTGCCACCAGCAGAGGAGGACAGGTCAGCTCCTACGAGCAGTACTTC. This encodes CATSRGGQVSSYEQYF.

The rearrangement links TRBV28 to TRBJ2-5; possible D gene TRBD2, 6 bases. Germline V gives CDR1 MDHEN, CDR2 SYDVKM. This CDR3 is built from 18 residues. Trimming removed 3 bases at V and 1 base at J, with 21 bases between. The CDR3 DNA reads as TGTGCCAGCAGTTTCTCACGCGGGACCAGCACCCCCCAAGAGACCCAGTACTTC. Its translation is CASSFSRGTSTPQETQYF.

The chain couples TRBV3-1 to TRBJ1-3; 7 bases line up with TRBD1. The germline gives CDR1 LGHDT, CDR2 YNNKEL (reference sequence). Trimming cost V 6 bases and J 2 bases; bases outside gene matches: 7. The CDR3 runs to 15 residues. CDR3 sequence reads: CASSEGAWAGNTIYF. CDR3 nucleotide sequence: TGTGCCAGCAGTGAGGGGGCCTGGGCTGGAAACACCATATATTTT.

This chain joins TRBV25-1 and TRBJ2-4, with D perhaps matching TRBD2 (6 bases). The germline V gene encodes CDR1 MGHDK and CDR2 SYGVNS. V gave up 3 bases and J gave up 0 bases, with 15 bases separating them. This CDR3 is built from 17 residues. The CDR3 is CASSDYFSGIAKNIQYF. In DNA, the CDR3 is TGTGCCAGCAGTGACTACTTTAGCGGAATAGCCAAAAACATTCAGTACTTC.

This clonotype was seen a few times. CDR3 nucleotides: TGTGCCAGCAGTCCACTCTTGTTTGGAAACATTCAGTACTTC. It is translated as CASSPLLFGNIQYF. J is TRBJ2-4 and V is TRBV28; the D is unclear. V shed 5 bases and J shed 6 bases, with 14 bases lying between them. This CDR3 contains 14 residues. Germline V gene data show CDR1 as MDHEN and CDR2 as SYDVKM.

This clonotype has only a few counts. The J gene is TRBJ2-7, the V gene TRBV29-1; TRBD2 aligns across 7 bases. CDR3 length: 16 amino acids. Looked up from germline, CDR1 is SQVTM and CDR2 is ANQGSEA. J was trimmed by 0 bases and V by 4 bases; bases with no gene match: 12. CDR3 loop: CSVAGLVEKSSYEQYF. Here the CDR3 DNA reads TGCAGCGTTGCAGGACTAGTCGAGAAGAGCTCCTACGAGCAGTACTTC.

Many counts were recorded for this clonotype. A junction boundary mismatches the germline segment, possibly from a read error. V is TRBV2 and J is TRBJ2-5; no reliable D call. The CDR3 is 10 residues long. The germline gives CDR1 SNHLY, CDR2 FYNNEI. The CDR3 DNA is TGTGCCAGCACTGAAGAGACCCAGTACTTC. Translating it yields CASTEETQYF.

The table lists this clonotype with a few counts. This chain links TRBV19 with TRBJ2-1; a weak D match, TRBD2 (6 bases). The CDR3 is made up of 15 amino acids. Trimming pared 3 bases from V and 3 bases from J, leaving 12 bases between. CDR1 and CDR2 from the germline V gene are LNHDA and SQIVND (reference sequence). CDR3 protein: CASSIGSGLYNEQFF. The CDR3 region has the DNA TGTGCCAGTAGTATCGGTAGCGGCCTCTACAATGAGCAGTTCTTC.

This CDR3 reads CSAPSREISYNEQFF. DNA of the CDR3: TGCAGTGCTCCCTCACGGGAGATATCCTACAATGAGCAGTTCTTC. The V and J genes are TRBV20-1 and TRBJ2-1; weak D call: TRBD2 (6 bases). V lost 5 bases and J 1 base, leaving 15 bases between the germline ends. Germline CDR1 and CDR2: DFQATT and SNEGSKA (reference sequence). The CDR3 length is 15 residues.

CDR3 in DNA: TGCGCCAGCAGCTTGGGACTAGCGGGAGTTGACGAGCAGTACTTC. Amino acids: CASSLGLAGVDEQYF. V gene TRBV5-1 combines with J gene TRBJ2-7, with 12 positions matching TRBD2. Trimming cost V 0 bases and J 5 bases; bases outside gene matches: 3. This CDR3 region has 15 residues. Germline V gene data show CDR1 as SGHRS and CDR2 as YFSETQ.

This clonotype was seen repeatedly, ten times or more. V and J are TRBV20-1 and TRBJ2-3, with TRBD2 as a possible D gene (5 bases). V was shortened by 0 bases and J by 1 base, with 17 bases between the two germline ends. The CDR3 runs to 17 residues. Germline assignment: CDR1 DFQATT and CDR2 SNEGSKA (reference sequence). The CDR3, as DNA: TGCAGTGCTAGAGATGCCCGGAGGCAGTTCCGCACAGATACGCAGTATTTT. Protein: CSARDARRQFRTDTQYF.

The gene calls are TRBV5-5 and TRBJ1-2, with D tentatively TRBD1 (5 bases). This CDR3 comprises 13 residues. From germline, CDR1 is SGHKS and CDR2 YYEKEE (reference sequence). V was pared by 0 bases and J by 4 bases, with 7 bases between. CDR3 DNA sequence: TGTGCCAGCAGCTTGGGACAGCTCTATGGCTACACCTTC. Translating it yields CASSLGQLYGYTF.

In this sample, this clonotype turned up many times. The gene calls are TRBV6-2 or TRBV6-3 and TRBJ1-2; TRBD1 matches at 7 bases. The CDR3 contains 14 residues. Germline assignment: CDR1 MNHEY and CDR2 SVGEGT. J gave up 5 bases and V 6 bases, and 9 bases lay outside the gene matches. The CDR3 bases are TGTGCCAGCAGCCCCTGGACAGGCGCTTATGGCTACACCTTC. Translating it yields CASSPWTGAYGYTF.

This clonotype was counted between two and nine times. The chain carries TRBV7-9 and TRBJ2-5, with D possibly being TRBD2 (6 bases). From germline, CDR1 is SEHNR and CDR2 FQNEAQ (reference sequence). The CDR3 totals 14 residues. Trimming shortened V by 1 base and J by 9 bases, and 15 bases separated the two germline ends. CDR3 nucleotide sequence: TGTGCCAGCAGCTTAGGGGGGGACTCCCGAGCCCAGTACTTC. Translating it yields CASSLGGDSRAQYF.

The sample holds many counts of this clonotype. Here the CDR3 DNA reads TGTGCCAGCAGGCCCGGGACAGGGAGCACCTACGAGCAGTACTTC. It is translated as CASRPGTGSTYEQYF. The chain joins TRBV12-3 or TRBV12-4 to TRBJ2-7; 9 bases line up with TRBD1. The junction had 8 bases not matched to a gene; V was cut back by 6 bases and J by 2 bases. There are 15 residues in the CDR3.